Shown below are 2 T cell receptor beta chains from a single sample sequenced in a study of T-cell reconstitution after alpha-beta-depleted transplantation in children. Unique molecular identifiers were used to barcode this TCRbeta library. MiXCR, applied by TCRdb to the PCR reads, yields one record per CDR3 protein. The sample has around 420,000 distinct CDR3 sequences, roughly 17% seen once; the top ten hold just under 30%. This material consisted of PBMCs, mostly from graft donor cells, taken 360 days after TCRalphabeta/CD19-depleted stem cell transplant. The receptors shown here come from a boy younger than two who had a stem cell transplant for Wiskott-Aldrich syndrome, so the T cells may come from the graft donor.

Points on this clonotype: A junction boundary mismatches the germline segment, possibly from a read error. This chain connects TRBV27 to TRBJ1-5; D remains unclear. Germline loops: CDR1 MNHEY, CDR2 SMNVEV (reference sequence). This CDR3 is 13 amino acids long. CDR3 DNA: TGTGCCAGCAGTTTAACATACTATCAGCCCCAGCAGTTT. This codes for CASSLTYYQPQQF.

At least ten counts were recorded for this clonotype. The CDR3 loop reads CATSDSLDEQFF. As DNA, the CDR3 is TGTGCCACCAGTGATTCGTTGGATGAGCAGTTCTTC. The chain carries TRBV24-1 and TRBJ2-1; the D is unclear. This CDR3 has 12 amino acids. Trimming shortened V by 2 bases and J by 8 bases, and 6 bases separated the two germline ends. Per germline, CDR1 KGHDR and CDR2 SFDVKD.